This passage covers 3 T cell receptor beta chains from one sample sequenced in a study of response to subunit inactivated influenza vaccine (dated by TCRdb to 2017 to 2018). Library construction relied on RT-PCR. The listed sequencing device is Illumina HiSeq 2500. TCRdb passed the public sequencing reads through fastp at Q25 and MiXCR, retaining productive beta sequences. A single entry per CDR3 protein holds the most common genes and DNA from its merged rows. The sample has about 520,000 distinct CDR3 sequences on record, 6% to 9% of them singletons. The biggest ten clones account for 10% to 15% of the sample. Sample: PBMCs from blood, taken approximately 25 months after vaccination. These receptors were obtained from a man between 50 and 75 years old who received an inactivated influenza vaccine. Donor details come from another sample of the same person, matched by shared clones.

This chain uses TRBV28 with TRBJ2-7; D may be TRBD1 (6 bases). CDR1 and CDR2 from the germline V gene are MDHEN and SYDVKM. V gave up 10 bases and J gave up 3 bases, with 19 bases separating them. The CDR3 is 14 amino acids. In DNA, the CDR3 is TGTGCCACCAAAGTCAGGGGAAATTTCTACGAGCAGTACTTC. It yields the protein CATKVRGNFYEQYF.

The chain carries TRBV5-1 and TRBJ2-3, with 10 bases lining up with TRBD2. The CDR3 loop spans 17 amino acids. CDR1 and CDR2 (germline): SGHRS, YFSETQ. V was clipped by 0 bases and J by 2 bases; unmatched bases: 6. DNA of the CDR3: TGCGCCAGCAGCTTGGGTACTAGCGGGGTCTACACAGATACGCAGTATTTT. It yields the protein CASSLGTSGVYTDTQYF.

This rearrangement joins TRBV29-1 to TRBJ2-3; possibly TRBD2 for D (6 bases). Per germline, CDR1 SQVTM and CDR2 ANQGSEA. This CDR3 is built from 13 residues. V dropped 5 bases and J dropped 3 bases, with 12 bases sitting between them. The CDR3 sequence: CSVCIGGTDTQYF. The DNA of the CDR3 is TGCAGCGTTTGTATCGGGGGAACAGATACGCAGTATTTT.